Below, 26 T cell receptor beta chains from the same sample are listed, as sequenced in a study of T cells in Graves' hyperthyroidism and ophthalmopathy. TCR beta CDR3 regions were amplified from RNA. TCR CDR3 underwent first-round RT-PCR with the HTBI primer set. TCRdb re-derived calls from the multiplex PCR reads in MiXCR, one entry per CDR3 protein. The table has hundreds of thousands of distinct CDR3 sequences, about 18% seen once; the top ten hold about 4%. The specimen sequenced was blood. The receptors were sampled from a woman aged 18-35 years with Graves' hyperthyroidism.

This clonotype was found many times. The gene calls are TRBV28 and TRBJ2-5, with D possibly being TRBD1 (6 bases). The CDR3 extends over 15 amino acids. V lost 6 bases and J 0 bases, leaving 14 bases between the germline ends. Germline V gene lookup returns CDR1 MDHEN and CDR2 SYDVKM. In DNA form, the CDR3 reads TGTGCCAGCAGCCCGGACAGAATGTACCAAGAGACCCAGTACTTC. This translates into CASSPDRMYQETQYF.

This clonotype was observed a few times. V gene TRBV18 combines with J gene TRBJ1-3; possibly TRBD1 for D (5 bases). CDR1 and CDR2 (germline): KGHSH, LQKENI. The V and J ends lost 5 bases and 6 bases respectively, with 14 bases between them. The CDR3 is made up of 14 amino acids. The CDR3 sequence: CASSLDSTENTIYF. CDR3 nucleotides: TGTGCCAGCTCATTAGACAGCACGGAAAACACCATATATTTT.

The chain couples TRBV3-1 to TRBJ2-7; D not resolved. The germline V gene encodes CDR1 LGHDT and CDR2 YNNKEL (reference sequence). Between the trimmed V and J ends, which lost 2 bases and 1 base, there was a span of 6 bases. The CDR3 runs to 13 residues. CDR3 nucleotides: TGTGCCAGCAGCCAACTCAAGTCCTACGAGCAGTACTTC. This gives the protein CASSQLKSYEQYF.

This clonotype was seen repeatedly, ten times or more. The chain is built from TRBV20-1 and TRBJ1-2, with D possibly being TRBD1 (5 bases). The CDR3 extends over 17 amino acids. Germline CDR1 is DFQATT and CDR2 is SNEGSKA (reference sequence). V shed 3 bases and J shed 2 bases, with 22 bases lying between them. For the CDR3, the DNA is TGCAGTGCTAGGAACTACCTGACGGGACGAATGAACTATGGCTACACCTTC. Its protein product is CSARNYLTGRMNYGYTF.

This clonotype has a count of ten or more. The V gene is TRBV11-2, the J gene TRBJ1-2; 8 bases match TRBD1. Germline values: CDR1 SGHAT, CDR2 FQNNGV. The V segment lost 1 base and the J segment 7 bases; nucleotides outside the gene matches: 5. CDR3 length: 14 residues. The CDR3 nucleotides are TGTGCCAGCAGCTTAGGCCGGACAGGGACTGGCTACACCTTC. It yields the protein CASSLGRTGTGYTF.

This clonotype was counted between two and nine times. The rearrangement joins TRBV7-9 to TRBJ2-3; D gene uncertain. CDR1 is SEHNR, CDR2 FQNEAQ, per germline (reference sequence). This CDR3 contains 13 residues. Trimming pared 1 base from V and 9 bases from J, leaving 11 bases between. The CDR3 DNA sequence: TGTGCCAGCAGCTTAGATAGTCAGAGAACGCAGTATTTT. This sequence encodes CASSLDSQRTQYF.

This rearrangement joins TRBV15 to TRBJ1-2; 7 bases agree with TRBD1. With 0 bases clipped from V and 5 bases from J, the junction kept 3 bases outside the gene matches. The CDR3 totals 14 residues. CDR1 LNHNV and CDR2 YYDKDF come from the germline V gene (reference sequence). CDR3 in DNA: TGTGCCACCAGCAGAGATCTGACAGGGTATGGCTACACCTTC. Its translation: CATSRDLTGYGYTF.

The sample holds many counts of this clonotype. The rearrangement joins TRBV6-1 to TRBJ1-2; D unresolved. CDR1 MNHNS and CDR2 SASEGT come from the germline V gene. There are 13 residues in the CDR3. Trimming stripped 6 bases from V and 5 bases from J, with 13 bases between. In nucleotides, the CDR3 is TGTGCCAGCAGACCCCGGGAGGTTTATGGCTACACCTTC. This encodes CASRPREVYGYTF.

This clonotype was picked up many times. The rearrangement joins TRBV5-1 to TRBJ2-2; D unclear. The ends were cut back, 2 bases at V and 6 bases at J, with 5 bases in the middle. The CDR3 sequence is 12 residues long. The germline CDR1 and CDR2 sequences are SGHRS and YFSETQ. The CDR3 region is CASSFSAGELFF. CDR3 nucleotide sequence: TGCGCCAGCAGCTTCTCTGCCGGGGAGCTGTTTTTT.

This clonotype was detected many times. The chain employs TRBV6-1 and TRBJ1-5; D remains ambiguous. CDR1 is MNHNS, CDR2 SASEGT, per germline. The CDR3 length is 14 residues. The germline V and J ends were trimmed by 6 bases and 3 bases, with 12 bases remaining between them. The DNA for the CDR3 is TGTGCCAGCAGCTTGGAGAGCTTCAATCAGCCCCAGCATTTT. Translated: CASSLESFNQPQHF.

This clonotype was found many times. The genes are TRBV12-3 or TRBV12-4 and TRBJ2-5; TRBD2 agrees at 8 bases. This CDR3 spans 14 amino acids. The V and J ends lost 5 bases and 5 bases, in that order; junction bases with no gene match: 7. The CDR3 DNA is TGTGCCAGCAGTCCCGCGGGGGGCGAGGAGACCCAGTACTTC. Its protein product is CASSPAGGEETQYF.

This clonotype was counted at least ten times. J is TRBJ2-7 and V is TRBV10-1; TRBD2 matches 9 bases. The CDR3 covers 13 residues. Germline CDR1 is WNHNN and CDR2 is SYGVQD (reference sequence). The J segment lost 6 bases and the V segment lost 4 bases, leaving 4 bases of the junction unmatched. The CDR3 region is CASSVGSGGEQYF. The CDR3 nucleotides read TGCGCCAGCAGTGTGGGTAGCGGGGGCGAGCAGTACTTC.

This clonotype was detected many times. The chain uses TRBV6-1 and TRBJ2-1, with 8 bases matching TRBD2. This CDR3 region has 15 residues. The ends lost 1 base at V and 4 bases at J; junction bases unmatched: 3. Per germline, CDR1 MNHNS and CDR2 SASEGT. Here the CDR3 reads CASSEDSGAYNEQFF. The CDR3 region has the DNA TGTGCCAGCAGTGAAGATAGCGGGGCTTACAATGAGCAGTTCTTC.

Ten or more counts support this clonotype. The rearrangement links TRBV5-1 to TRBJ1-1; D call uncertain. The germline V gene has CDR1 SGHRS and CDR2 YFSETQ. V lost 4 bases, J lost 2 bases, and 15 bases lay in between. This CDR3 comprises 15 residues. The CDR3 DNA is TGCGCCAGCAGCCTCGCGTCAGGAGGTAACACTGAAGCTTTCTTT. Its translation: CASSLASGGNTEAFF.

V usage is TRBV12-3 or TRBV12-4 and J usage is TRBJ2-7; tentatively, D is TRBD1 (6 bases). The CDR3 spans 15 residues. Trimming cost V 6 bases and J 3 bases, with 18 bases left between them. In DNA, the CDR3 is TGTGCCAGCAGCCCCCAATGGGGCAGGGGCTACGAGCAGTACTTC. Protein product: CASSPQWGRGYEQYF.

This clonotype was observed at least ten times. This chain connects TRBV7-9 to TRBJ2-7; tentative D call: TRBD2 (5 bases). V was shortened by 5 bases and J by 9 bases, with 20 bases between the two germline ends. The CDR3 covers 14 residues. The V gene's germline CDR1 is SEHNR and CDR2 FQNEAQ (reference sequence). The CDR3 sequence: CASSLFSGSPAQYF. As DNA, the CDR3 is TGTGCCAGCAGCCTATTCTCGGGATCCCCGGCGCAGTACTTC.

In its sample, this clonotype was seen many times. V and J are TRBV6-5 and TRBJ2-7; 8 nucleotides match TRBD1. The ends lost 0 bases at V and 5 bases at J; junction bases unmatched: 6. Germline CDR1 reads MNHEY; CDR2 reads SVGAGI. The CDR3 extends over 15 amino acids. The CDR3 is CASSYSTDRAHEQYF. DNA of the CDR3: TGTGCCAGCAGTTACTCGACGGACAGGGCCCACGAGCAGTACTTC.

This clonotype has just a few counts. At one boundary the junction diverges from the germline segment, which might be a read error. V usage is TRBV27 and J usage is TRBJ2-7, with a possible D match to TRBD2 (5 bases). The germline V gene encodes CDR1 MNHEY and CDR2 SMNVEV (reference sequence). This CDR3 region has 13 residues. CDR3 sequence (DNA): TGCGCCAGCAGTGAGTCAGGACTTGACGAGCAGTACTTC. Its translation: CASSESGLDEQYF.

The chain joins TRBV6-1 to TRBJ2-7; 7 bases agree with TRBD2. The junction had 8 bases not matched to a gene; V was cut back by 5 bases and J by 4 bases. This CDR3 has 14 amino acids. Germline assignment: CDR1 MNHNS and CDR2 SASEGT. This CDR3 is CASSRDYKRYEQYF. CDR3 DNA: TGTGCCAGCAGTCGGGACTACAAACGGTACGAGCAGTACTTC.

The chain recombines TRBV6-1 with TRBJ1-6, with D possibly TRBD1 on 5 matching bases. The CDR3 spans 15 residues. CDR1 and CDR2 (germline): MNHNS, SASEGT. V was trimmed by 1 base and J by 5 bases, leaving 9 bases between them. The chain's CDR3 is CASSEGEGNNSPLHF. The CDR3 DNA is TGTGCCAGCAGTGAAGGGGAGGGGAATAATTCACCCCTCCACTTT.

J is TRBJ1-1 and V is TRBV12-3 or TRBV12-4; D possibly corresponds to TRBD1 (5 bases). The CDR3 runs 15 residues. V lost 1 base, J lost 3 bases, and 12 bases lay in between. The CDR3 protein is CASSLEGREHTEAFF. CDR3 coding DNA: TGTGCCAGCAGTTTAGAGGGCAGGGAGCACACTGAAGCTTTCTTT.

This clonotype was counted at least ten times. The CDR3 DNA reads as TGTGCCAGCAGCAGACAGATGAACACTGAAGCTTTCTTT. Translation gives CASSRQMNTEAFF. V usage is TRBV12-3 or TRBV12-4 and J usage is TRBJ1-1; tentative D call: TRBD1 (5 bases). V gave up 6 bases and J gave up 0 bases, with 8 bases separating them. The CDR3 extends over 13 amino acids.

The rearrangement links TRBV28 to TRBJ1-2; D gene uncertain. CDR3 size: 13 residues. V was pared by 3 bases and J by 5 bases, with 10 bases between. Germline V CDR1 and CDR2: MDHEN, SYDVKM. The CDR3 DNA sequence: TGTGCCAGCAGTTTTAGGACGGTGTATGGCTACACCTTC. This sequence encodes CASSFRTVYGYTF.

This clonotype has a count of ten or more. The V gene is TRBV3-1, the J gene TRBJ1-1; TRBD1 matches at 7 bases. CDR1 is LGHDT, CDR2 YNNKEL, per germline (reference sequence). The CDR3 sequence is 14 residues long. V trimming: 0 bases; J trimming: 3 bases; junction bases outside the gene matches: 1. The CDR3 reads CASSQDRGDTEAFF. CDR3 nucleotide sequence: TGTGCCAGCAGCCAAGACAGGGGGGACACTGAAGCTTTCTTT.

This clonotype was detected ten times or more. This sequence joins TRBV30 and TRBJ2-2; no reliable D call. The CDR3 covers 15 residues. Germline assignment: CDR1 GTSNPN and CDR2 SVGIG (reference sequence). V lost 0 bases, J lost 3 bases, and 11 bases lay in between. CDR3 coding DNA: TGTGCCTGGAGTGTGTGGGGTCGTCACACCGGGGAGCTGTTTTTT. It encodes CAWSVWGRHTGELFF.

This clonotype came up many times. The J gene is TRBJ1-1, the V gene TRBV6-1; 9 bases are shared with TRBD1. The V gene end was trimmed by 6 bases and the J gene end by 4 bases; junction bases not matched to a gene: 12. This CDR3 spans 16 amino acids. CDR1 is MNHNS, CDR2 SASEGT, per germline. The CDR3 nucleotides read TGTGCCAGCAGGCTACTTACCGGGACAGGGACCACTGAAGCTTTCTTT. It specifies CASRLLTGTGTTEAFF.